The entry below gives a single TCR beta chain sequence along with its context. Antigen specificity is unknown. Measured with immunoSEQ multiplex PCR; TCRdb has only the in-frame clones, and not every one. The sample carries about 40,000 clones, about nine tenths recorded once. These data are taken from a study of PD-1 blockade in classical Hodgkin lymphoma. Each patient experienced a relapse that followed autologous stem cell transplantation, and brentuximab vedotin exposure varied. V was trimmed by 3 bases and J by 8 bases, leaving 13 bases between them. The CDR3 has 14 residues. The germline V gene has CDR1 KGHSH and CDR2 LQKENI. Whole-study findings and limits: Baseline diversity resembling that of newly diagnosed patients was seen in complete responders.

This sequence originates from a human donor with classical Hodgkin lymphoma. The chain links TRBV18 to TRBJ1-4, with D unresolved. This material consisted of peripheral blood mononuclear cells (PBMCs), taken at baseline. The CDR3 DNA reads TGTGCCAGCTCACCGGGCGGCAGTGACGAAAAACTGTTTTTT. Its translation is CASSPGGSDEKLFF.